This is a list of T cell receptor beta chains from one sample in a study of blood T cell repertoires in COVID-19. Sequenced by immunoSEQ multiplex PCR; TCRdb stores in-frame clones only, minus some. Altogether about 74,000 clones are present, 90% being singletons, with the ten largest covering approximately 9.1%. The material sequenced was peripheral blood. These receptors all stem from a human donor in a cohort sampled during active COVID-19. Both conserved end residues are part of each CDR3.

15,TRBV7-3,CASSLRGPGANVLTF
15,TRBV5-6,CASSSEQQGKNEQFF
15,TRBV5-1,CASSTGGAGDTEAFF
15,TRBV5-1,CASSLGGQGGTEAFF
13,TRBV25-1,CASSEQGQETQYF
16,TRBV3-1/TRBV3-2,CASSRRVTGRNTEAFF
11,TRBV20-1,CSGEVSYEQYF
12,TRBV27,CASGSGNYGYTF
17,TRBV5-4,CASSSGTSGRTPYEQYF
15,TRBV10-3,CAISAGGTGGETQYF
16,TRBV6-5,CASSYSAGGRGETQYF
16,TRBV27,CASSINPVQGAVEQFF
13,TRBV28,CASSLGRSSPLHF
15,TRBV27,CASSLSAHRADTQYF
19,TRBV27,CASSFGLSEKQGEREKLFF
14,TRBV7-2,CASSDRGESYGYTF
16,TRBV5-4,CASSSPATGITDTQYF
15,TRBV11-2,CASSPRAGGPYEQYF
14,TRBV30,CAWSTTRGFYEQYF
18,TRBV3-1/TRBV3-2,CASSLSPAGGPLKYEQFF
15,TRBV5-1,CASSLGQGRTYEQYF
13,TRBV15,CATSSGQTTEAFF
13,TRBV11-2,CASSLVRDRQAFF
17,TRBV7-9,CASSSLQREVSGYEQYF
17,TRBV7-2,CASSLVEGLAASNEQFF
18,TRBV7-2,CASSLRPLAGGRRTEAFF
13,TRBV2,CASSPDRDYGYTF
14,TRBV5-6,CASSLGTATDTQYF
14,TRBV27,CASSSRDRGFPQFF
15,TRBV5-1,CASTHRLAGPDTQYF
13,TRBV25-1,CASSDPGSGSWYF
14,TRBV29-1,CSVEDAGTDNEQFF
14,TRBV27,CASRWTAMNTEAFF
14,TRBV3-1/TRBV3-2,CASSQGRETGELFF
14,TRBV28,CASSSPGQGGEQFF
15,TRBV28,CASSLPGQINEKLFF
16,TRBV4-3,CASSPRTSGTYNEQFF
16,TRBV7-9,CASSPTAGDRGREQYF
18,TRBV4-2,CASSQESHGRAGIGEQFF
16,TRBV29-1,CSVTGTGSSGANVLTF
15,TRBV28,CASSLDRMINSPLHF
16,TRBV27,CASSLLRLAGGYEQYF
13,TRBV20-1,CSASDPYTDTQYF
12,TRBV12-3/TRBV12-4,CASSRTSEEQYF
14,TRBV4-3,CASSQEGGRYGYTF
14,TRBV6-5,CASKVAGVADTQYF
17,TRBV7-7,CASSPRKTGEYTGELFF
14,TRBV3-1/TRBV3-2,CASSQTSGDYGYTF
13,TRBV7-3,CASSQDRNTEAFF
15,TRBV27,CASSLSGQANSPLHF
12,TRBV7-9,CASSPNTDTQYF
14,TRBV13,CASRASGRTDTQYF
15,TRBV4-2,CASSQGTGGRQPQHF
14,TRBV5-4,CASSLNGRPNEQFF
13,TRBV3-1/TRBV3-2,CASSLDRRTTQYF
14,TRBV4-3,CASSQGGGEETQYF
13,TRBV6-4,CASSDSRETEAFF
21,TRBV21-1,CASSKAQGRRDNPSGANVLTF